This T cell receptor (beta chain) was found in a study of blood T cells in healthy people across ages. Germline V gene sequence: CDR1 SGHRS, CDR2 YFSETQ. The CDR3 loop spans 17 amino acids. Trimming removed 4 bases from V and 3 bases from J; junction bases left unmatched: 16. Primed by a sample-barcoded 5' primer and a J-beta primer mix, a second PCR proceeded for about 7 to 12 cycles. Template switching added a 12-random-nucleotide identifier to every cDNA molecule. All samples yielded 2.5 million or more CDR3-containing paired-end reads. From the 5' RACE reads, TCRdb called clonotypes with MiXCR, one entry per CDR3 protein. The table lists about 1.6 million distinct CDR3 sequences, roughly 32% of them singletons, with about 10% in the top ten.

The sequenced sample consisted of blood. The TCR originated in a woman aged 25-40 years in good health. The chain joins TRBV5-1 to TRBJ2-7; 7 positions match TRBD2. CDR3 DNA sequence: TGCGCCAGCAGCCCGTCGGGAGGCTACTCAGGGTACTACGAGCAGTACTTC. Translating it yields CASSPSGGYSGYYEQYF.